This T cell receptor beta chain was retrieved from a study of blood T cell repertoires in COVID-19. For the study at large: COVID-19 samples, acute and convalescent, were from the United States, Italy and Spain.

CDR1 and CDR2 (germline): MNHEY, SMNVEV (reference sequence). The trim removed 3 bases at V and 0 bases at J, leaving 5 bases unmatched. The CDR3 runs 16 residues. TCRdb's copy holds only in-frame clones and misses some; the assay was immunoSEQ multiplex PCR. Found here are nearly 250,000 clones, 86% of them singletons; the top ten hold about 1.7%. The sample comprised peripheral blood. J is TRBJ2-3 and V is TRBV27; 8 bases line up with TRBD2. This sequence was found in an older woman who had recovered from COVID-19. The CDR3 protein is CASSFPSGHSTDTQYF. DNA of the CDR3: TGTGCCAGCAGTTTCCCTAGCGGGCATAGCACAGATACGCAGTATTTT.